Listed below are T cell receptor beta chains from one sample, sequenced in a study of blood T cells in healthy people across ages. TCRdb recomputed calls from the 5' RACE reads with MiXCR, one row per CDR3 protein. The repertoire holds about 1.5 million distinct CDR3 sequences, with 35% to 45% as singletons. Input material: blood. These receptors came from a woman younger than 30 in good health. Both conserved end residues are part of each CDR3. D genes are given only for firm matches. Only some rows state a clone size, as once, few, many or a class for expanded clones.

>TRBV7-6|few|TRBD2|TRBJ2-3
CASSVPSGRSPKGDTQYF
TGTGCCAGCAGCGTGCCTAGCGGGAGATCACCCAAGGGAGATACGCAGTATTTT
>TRBV4-1|many|.|TRBJ2-7
CASSQEPGGTSTYEQYF
TGCGCCAGCAGCCAAGAGCCGGGCGGAACCAGCACCTACGAGCAGTACTTC
>TRBV6-5|.|.|TRBJ1-2
CASSYSQGHGYTF
TGTGCCAGCAGTTACTCTCAGGGTCACGGCTACACCTTC
>TRBV6-2/TRBV6-3|few|TRBD1|TRBJ2-5
CASHPTGETSEQYF
TGTGCCAGCCATCCGACAGGGGAAACGTCTGAGCAGTACTTC
>TRBV27|.|TRBD2|TRBJ2-7
CASSPIGTSGRGEQYF
TGTGCCAGCAGTCCTATTGGGACTAGCGGGAGAGGCGAGCAGTACTTC
>TRBV12-3/TRBV12-4|.|.|TRBJ1-4
CASSTWETVNEKLFF
TGTGCCAGCAGCACCTGGGAGACAGTTAATGAAAAACTGTTTTTT
>TRBV6-5|.|TRBD2|TRBJ2-7
CASTQAGGPYEQYF
TGTGCCAGCACCCAAGCGGGAGGGCCGTATGAGCAGTACTTC
>TRBV28|.|.|TRBJ2-3
CASFPGQPRADTQYF
TGTGCCAGCTTCCCTGGACAGCCTAGGGCAGATACGCAGTATTTT
>TRBV20-1|.|.|TRBJ2-3
CSARDEATSTDTQYF
TGCAGTGCTAGAGATGAGGCAACTAGCACAGATACGCAGTATTTT
>TRBV5-1|.|TRBD1|TRBJ2-6
CASSKNPGQGAEANVLTF
TGCGCCAGCAGCAAGAACCCGGGACAGGGAGCTGAGGCCAACGTCCTGACTTTC
>TRBV7-2|.|TRBD1|TRBJ2-1
CASSRDRVRDNEQFF
TGTGCCAGCAGTCGCGACAGGGTCCGTGACAATGAGCAGTTCTTC
>TRBV10-3|few|.|TRBJ1-5
CAISGVNSNQPQHF
TGTGCCATCAGTGGGGTCAATAGCAATCAGCCCCAGCATTTT
>TRBV20-1|.|.|TRBJ1-2
CSARDEARGGYTF
TGCAGTGCTAGAGATGAAGCCAGAGGCGGCTACACCTTC
>TRBV10-3|few|TRBD2|TRBJ2-1
CAISESSGRTYNEQFF
TGTGCCATCAGTGAGAGTAGCGGGAGGACCTACAATGAGCAGTTCTTC
>TRBV12-3/TRBV12-4|few|TRBD2|TRBJ2-5
CASSLLLAGGSGTQYF
TGTGCCAGCAGTCTACTCCTAGCGGGGGGAAGTGGGACCCAGTACTTC
>TRBV6-1|.|.|TRBJ1-5
CASSEIGDITQPQHF
TGTGCCAGCAGTGAAATCGGTGACATCACCCAGCCCCAGCATTTT
>TRBV4-1|few|.|TRBJ1-5
CASSQLGERVQHF
TGCGCCAGCAGCCAACTCGGGGAGAGAGTGCAGCATTTT